Following are 21 T cell receptor beta chains from one sample sequenced in a study of T cell responses to AZD1222 COVID-19 vaccine. Using immunoSEQ multiplex PCR, the repertoire was profiled, and TCRdb retains in-frame clones only, with some absent. The table lists 140,000 to 150,000 clones, approximately 86% of them singletons. The sequenced sample was peripheral blood, obtained 28 days after the second dose of the MenACWY control vaccine. Receptors were obtained from an adult who received the MenACWY meningococcal vaccine as a control.

This rearrangement joins TRBV6-5 to TRBJ1-5; 9 bases agree with TRBD1. CDR1 and CDR2 (germline): MNHEY, SVGAGI. The CDR3 is made up of 16 amino acids. V dropped 3 bases and J dropped 2; count of bases not matched to a gene: 5. The CDR3 here is CASSYLGQGGNQPQHF. The CDR3 DNA is TGTGCCAGCAGTTATTTGGGACAGGGAGGCAATCAGCCCCAGCATTTT.

The V and J genes are TRBV2 and TRBJ1-1; 8 bases map to TRBD1. Per germline, CDR1 SNHLY and CDR2 FYNNEI. The CDR3 spans 15 residues. J gave up 3 bases and V 4 bases, and 7 bases lay outside the gene matches. CDR3 in DNA: TGTGCCAGCAGTGTCGACAGGGGCAGTTACACTGAAGCTTTCTTT. Translating it yields CASSVDRGSYTEAFF.

The rearrangement joins TRBV7-3 to TRBJ1-2, with D perhaps matching TRBD1 (5 bases). Germline CDR1 SGHTA, CDR2 FQGTGA. V lost 1 base, J lost 6 bases, and 39 bases lay in between. The CDR3 runs to 23 residues. The CDR3 bases are TGTGCCAGCAGCTTAATGGGCGGTACTCTCGACACTAGGGGTGAGTCCCGGGGAAATGGCTACACCTTC. Translated: CASSLMGGTLDTRGESRGNGYTF. Full variable domain (remainder filled in from reference TRBV7-3 and TRBJ1-2): GAGVSQTPSNKVTEKGKYVELRCDPISGHTALYWYRQSLGQGPEFLIYFQGTGAADDSGLPNDRFFAVRPEGSVSTLKIQRTERGDSAVYLCASSLMGGTLDTRGESRGNGYTFGSGTRLTVV.

The DNA of the CDR3 is TGTGCCAGCGGACAGGGGAGCTATGGCTACACCTTC. Its translation: CASGQGSYGYTF. The chain employs TRBV7-2 and TRBJ1-2; 9 bases map to TRBD1. The ends lost 8 bases at V and 4 bases at J; junction bases unmatched: 2. The length of the CDR3 is 12 residues. Germline V gene data show CDR1 as SGHTA and CDR2 as FQGNSA.

On this clone itself: Germline and junction disagree at one end, which may indicate a read error. The chain employs TRBV10-3 and TRBJ2-3, with D tentatively TRBD1 or TRBD2 (5 bases each). CDR1 and CDR2 from the germline V gene are ENHRY and SYGVKD. This CDR3 has 14 amino acids. The CDR3 bases are TGTGCCATCAAAGGGACCTCGAGCACGGATACGCAGTATTTT. Its protein product is CAIKGTSSTDTQYF.

The chain links TRBV6-2 or TRBV6-3 to TRBJ1-5, with D tentatively TRBD1 (6 bases). Per germline, CDR1 MNHEY and CDR2 SVGEGT. V lost 2 bases and J lost 0, with 17 bases in between. The CDR3 runs 18 residues. CDR3 sequence reads: CASSYPWPRTDSNQPQHF. CDR3 sequence (DNA): TGTGCCAGCAGTTACCCCTGGCCCCGGACAGATAGCAATCAGCCCCAGCATTTT.

The V call is TRBV4-3, the J call TRBJ1-1; D is unclear. This CDR3 region has 15 residues. V gave up 0 bases and J gave up 10 bases, with 18 bases separating them. CDR1 is LGHNA, CDR2 YSLEER, per germline. The CDR3 reads CASSQDRILFKGAFF. The CDR3 DNA is TGCGCCAGCAGCCAAGATCGGATACTTTTCAAGGGAGCTTTCTTT.

This rearrangement joins TRBV19 to TRBJ2-5; TRBD2 agrees at 8 bases. Germline V gene sequence: CDR1 LNHDA, CDR2 SQIVND (reference sequence). This CDR3 has 15 amino acids. Trimming removed 2 bases from V and 2 bases from J; junction bases left unmatched: 4. CDR3 sequence (DNA): TGTGCCAGTAGTATACAGCGGGGGTTTCAAGAGACCCAGTACTTC. It encodes CASSIQRGFQETQYF.

The chain joins TRBV30 to TRBJ2-2, with D possibly being TRBD2 (6 bases). Trimming cost V 3 bases and J 0 bases, with 11 bases left between them. Germline CDR1 and CDR2: GTSNPN and SVGIG (reference sequence). The CDR3 totals 15 residues. The CDR3 sequence: CAWRRAGSNTGELFF. For the CDR3, the DNA is TGTGCCTGGAGGAGGGCGGGATCGAACACCGGGGAGCTGTTTTTT.

This clone was seen only once. The chain has TRBV29-1 and TRBJ1-2; tentative D call: TRBD1 (5 bases). Germline lookup yields CDR1 SQVTM and CDR2 ANQGSEA. Trimming pared 3 bases from V and 3 bases from J, leaving 8 bases between. The CDR3 is made up of 12 amino acids. The CDR3 region is CSVEVRDYGYTF. The DNA of the CDR3 is TGCAGCGTTGAGGTCAGGGACTATGGCTACACCTTC.

The chain uses TRBV28 and TRBJ1-3; D is perhaps TRBD1 (6 bases). The CDR3 sequence is 11 residues long. The germline CDR1 and CDR2 sequences are MDHEN and SYDVKM. V dropped 9 bases and J dropped 6 bases, with 9 bases sitting between them. CDR3 in DNA: TGTGCCAGGGACAGCCAAAACACCATATATTTT. It codes for CARDSQNTIYF.

CDR3: CASSLAGATLTGELFF. CDR3 nucleotides: TGCGCCAGCAGCTTGGCAGGGGCCACCCTTACCGGGGAGCTGTTTTTT. The chain is built from TRBV5-1 and TRBJ2-2; tentatively, D is TRBD1 (6 bases). CDR3 length: 16 residues. Between the trimmed V and J ends, which lost 0 bases and 5 bases, there was a span of 14 bases. The germline V gene encodes CDR1 SGHRS and CDR2 YFSETQ.

This chain connects TRBV30 to TRBJ1-1, with 7 nucleotides matching TRBD1. Germline V lookup: CDR1 GTSNPN, CDR2 SVGIG (reference sequence). CDR3 length: 13 amino acids. V was clipped by 0 bases and J by 10 bases; unmatched bases: 8. The DNA of the CDR3 is TGTGCCTGGAGTGTAGCAGGACAGGAGCGAGCTTTCTTT. Protein product: CAWSVAGQERAFF.

The V call is TRBV18, the J call TRBJ2-5; D is uncertain. Germline V lookup: CDR1 KGHSH, CDR2 LQKENI. This CDR3 comprises 14 residues. V dropped 3 bases and J dropped 1 base, with 9 bases sitting between them. The CDR3 region has the DNA TGTGCCAGCTCACCTCCTCCGAGCCAAGAGACCCAGTACTTC. Its translation is CASSPPPSQETQYF.

This clone was counted only a few times. The V gene is TRBV5-4, the J gene TRBJ1-3, with TRBD1 as a possible D gene (6 bases). The CDR3 sequence is 16 residues long. Germline CDR1 reads SGHNT; CDR2 reads YYREEE (reference sequence). With 2 bases removed from V and 4 bases from J, the gap between germline ends came to 16 bases. The CDR3 bases are TGTGCCAGCAGCTTTGAACAGGGTTTGGCCGGAAACACCATATATTTT. Its translation: CASSFEQGLAGNTIYF.

Here the CDR3 DNA reads TGTGCCAGCAGCCCGTTTGGGGGGCTTGGGGGAAACACCATATATTTT. Translation gives CASSPFGGLGGNTIYF. The rearrangement links TRBV5-5 to TRBJ1-3; maybe TRBD1 (6 bases). Germline CDR1 is SGHKS and CDR2 is YYEKEE (reference sequence). V lost 4 bases and J 4 bases, leaving 18 bases between the germline ends. CDR3 length: 16 residues.

The chain uses TRBV6-5 and TRBJ2-1; D is perhaps TRBD2 (5 bases). The CDR3 runs to 11 residues. The germline V gene has CDR1 MNHEY and CDR2 SVGAGI. The chain's CDR3 is CAARAAREQFF. In nucleotides, the CDR3 is TGTGCGGCTAGAGCGGCCCGGGAGCAGTTCTTC.

The chain combines TRBV7-2 with TRBJ1-5, with 8 bases identical to TRBD1. The CDR3 loop spans 15 amino acids. Germline V gene data show CDR1 as SGHTA and CDR2 as FQGNSA. V was pared by 0 bases and J by 6 bases, with 4 bases of the junction left unmatched. The CDR3 DNA follows: TGTGCCAGCAGCTTAGCGACAGGGGTGGGTCAGCCCCAGCATTTT. This gives the protein CASSLATGVGQPQHF.

As for this clone: The same CDR3 arises from other DNA sequences in this sample as well. The V gene is TRBV7-3, the J gene TRBJ1-1; 7 bases are a match to TRBD1. Trimming removed 4 bases from V and 1 base from J; junction bases left unmatched: 3. This CDR3 is 14 amino acids long. From germline, CDR1 is SGHTA and CDR2 FQGTGA. CDR3 sequence: CASSSTGANTEAFF. DNA of the CDR3: TGTGCCAGCAGCTCCACAGGGGCGAACACTGAAGCTTTCTTT. The full variable domain, rest sourced from reference TRBV7-3 and TRBJ1-1, is GAGVSQTPSNKVTEKGKYVELRCDPISGHTALYWYRQSLGQGPEFLIYFQGTGAADDSGLPNDRFFAVRPEGSVSTLKIQRTERGDSAVYLCASSSTGANTEAFFGQGTRLTVV.

The chain uses TRBV5-4 and TRBJ2-7; weak D call: TRBD1 (5 bases). Germline CDR1 reads SGHNT; CDR2 reads YYREEE (reference sequence). V was trimmed by 5 bases and J by 5 bases, leaving 14 bases between them. This CDR3 comprises 13 residues. CDR3 amino acids: CASRTTGTNEQYF. The CDR3 DNA is TGTGCCAGCAGGACAACAGGAACAAACGAGCAGTACTTC.

This clone was detected only a few times. The CDR3 sequence is CASSAPGSNGYTF. Here the CDR3 DNA reads TGTGCCAGCAGTGCCCCCGGGTCGAATGGCTACACCTTC. The V gene is TRBV12-3 or TRBV12-4, the J gene TRBJ1-2; no definite D call. V was pared by 5 bases and J by 6 bases, with 13 bases between. This CDR3 contains 13 residues.